This paragraph reports one T cell receptor (beta chain). The data derive from a study of control samples from healthy donors and cancer patients. V was trimmed by 2 bases and J by 2 bases, leaving 7 bases between them. Germline V gives CDR1 SGHDT, CDR2 YYEEEE. The CDR3 has 13 amino acids. Assay used: immunoSEQ multiplex PCR; TCRdb lists only in-frame clones, some missing. The sample shows about 76,000 clones, around 90% of them seen only once. The specimen sequenced was PBMCs. J is TRBJ1-1 and V is TRBV5-6; no clear D gene. This TCR derives from a woman aged 50 to 65 with colorectal cancer. The CDR3: CASSFASNTEAFF. CDR3 nucleotide sequence: TGTGCCAGCAGCTTCGCCAGTAACACTGAAGCTTTCTTT. The variable domain in full, with the rest retrieved from reference TRBV5-6 and TRBJ1-1, is DAGVTQSPTHLIKTRGQQVTLRCSPKSGHDTVSWYQQALGQGPQFIFQYYEEEERQRGNFPDRFSGHQFPNYSSELNVNALLLGDSALYLCASSFASNTEAFFGQGTRLTVV.